This T cell receptor (beta chain) was observed in a study of blood T cell repertoires in COVID-19. Turning to the study itself: The United States, Italy and Spain supplied acute and convalescent COVID-19 samples.

The data were produced by immunoSEQ multiplex PCR, yet TCRdb's version contains in-frame clones alone and is incomplete. Of fewer than 110,000 clones in the sample, about 90% are singletons; the top ten hold 6.2%. The CDR3 contains 17 residues. Germline-derived CDR1 and CDR2 are MGHDK and SYGVNS. V was pared by 7 bases and J by 1 base, with 14 bases of the junction left unmatched. The source of this sequence is a human donor in a cohort sampled during active COVID-19. The chain employs TRBV25-1 and TRBJ2-3, with TRBD2 identical over 7 bases. Material: peripheral blood. The CDR3 here is CASMVAGGGRGTDTQYF. The CDR3 DNA is TGTGCCAGCATGGTAGCGGGCGGGGGTCGGGGCACAGATACGCAGTATTTT. Complete variable domain (other parts from reference TRBV25-1 and TRBJ2-3): EADIYQTPRYLVIGTGKKITLECSQTMGHDKMYWYQQDPGMELHLIHYSYGVNSTEKGDLSSESTVSRIRTEHFPLTLESARPSHTSQYLCASMVAGGGRGTDTQYFGPGTRLTVL.